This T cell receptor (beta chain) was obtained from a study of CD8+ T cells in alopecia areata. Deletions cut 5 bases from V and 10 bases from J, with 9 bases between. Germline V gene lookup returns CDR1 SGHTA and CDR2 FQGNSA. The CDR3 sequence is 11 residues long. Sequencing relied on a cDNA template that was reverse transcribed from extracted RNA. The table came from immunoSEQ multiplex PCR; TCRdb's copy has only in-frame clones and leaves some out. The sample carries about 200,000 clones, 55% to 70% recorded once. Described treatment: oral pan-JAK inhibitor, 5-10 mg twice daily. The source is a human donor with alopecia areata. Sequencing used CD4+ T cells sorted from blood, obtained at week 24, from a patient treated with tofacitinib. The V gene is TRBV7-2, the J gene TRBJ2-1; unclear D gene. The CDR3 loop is CASSPQVEQFF. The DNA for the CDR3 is TGTGCCAGCAGCCCCCAGGTCGAGCAGTTCTTC.